The 5 T cell receptor beta chains presented below share a single source sample, sequenced in a study of shared clonotypes between healthy human individuals. Generated by immunoSEQ multiplex PCR, the TCRdb table keeps only in-frame clones and is missing some. The sample records some 2,100,000 clones, about 94% being singletons. Sequencing was done on a sample of naive CD4+ T cells sorted from blood. This sample's subset: CD45RA+ positively selected. These receptors all come from a man younger than 35 in good health.

This chain links TRBV29-1 with TRBJ1-4, with D perhaps matching TRBD1 (5 bases). The V end was cut by 7 bases, the J end by 8 bases, with 11 bases between. CDR1 is SQVTM and CDR2 is ANQGSEA in the germline V gene. The CDR3 covers 11 residues. This chain's CDR3 is CSGIQAEKLFF. The CDR3 DNA is TGCAGCGGTATACAGGCGGAAAAACTGTTTTTT.

The chain joins TRBV7-9 to TRBJ1-1; D not resolved. The length of the CDR3 is 15 residues. Germline loops: CDR1 SEHNR, CDR2 FQNEAQ (reference sequence). Deletions cut 4 bases from V and 1 base from J, with 13 bases between. In DNA form, the CDR3 reads TGTGCCAGCAGCTCATGGCAGGAGAAGAACACTGAAGCTTTCTTT. Its protein product is CASSSWQEKNTEAFF.

The chain uses TRBV4-1 and TRBJ1-2; weak D call: TRBD1 (5 bases). Germline lookup yields CDR1 MGHRA and CDR2 YSYEKL. The CDR3 spans 13 residues. The V and J ends lost 0 bases and 4 bases respectively, with 6 bases between them. CDR3 nucleotide sequence: TGCGCCAGCAGCCAAGATGGGGCCTATGGCTACACCTTC. Encoded protein: CASSQDGAYGYTF.

The gene calls are TRBV6-1 and TRBJ2-7; TRBD1 or TRBD2 may be the D gene (5 bases each). Per the germline V gene, CDR1 is MNHNS and CDR2 is SASEGT. Trimming left V 0 bases short and J 3 bases short, with 12 bases between. The CDR3 length is 15 residues. The CDR3, as DNA: TGTGCCAGCAGTGAAGCGGGGGTTACAATCTACGAGCAGTACTTC. This sequence encodes CASSEAGVTIYEQYF.

The rearrangement links TRBV9 to TRBJ1-2, with TRBD1 matching 7 bases. This CDR3 region has 15 residues. Losses at the gene ends were 0 bases for V and 4 bases for J; bases not matched to a gene: 6. Per the germline V gene, CDR1 is SGDLS and CDR2 is YYNGEE. The CDR3 region is CASSVVQGQPYGYTF. The CDR3 DNA reads TGTGCCAGCAGCGTAGTCCAGGGACAGCCCTATGGCTACACCTTC.